This T cell receptor (beta chain) is drawn from a study of blood T cell repertoires in COVID-19. For the study at large: Acute and convalescent COVID-19 specimens originated in the United States, Italy and Spain.

Using immunoSEQ multiplex PCR, the repertoire was profiled, and TCRdb retains in-frame clones only, with some absent. Among 68,000 or so clones listed, 65% to 80% were seen once. CDR1 and CDR2 (germline): MNHEY, SMNVEV (reference sequence). V was cut by 1 base and J by 0 bases, with 12 bases left in between. The CDR3 length is 17 residues. This chain links TRBV27 with TRBJ2-2, with a possible D match to TRBD1 (6 bases). Sequenced: peripheral blood. The receptor comes from a human donor in a cohort sampled during active COVID-19. The CDR3 DNA reads as TGTGCCAGCAGTTTATTTGTACAGGGTGCGAACACCGGGGAGCTGTTTTTT. This gives the protein CASSLFVQGANTGELFF.